What follows is one T cell receptor (beta chain) and its context. The TCR beta CDR3 regions underwent amplification using RNA transcripts as the source. RT-PCR in the first round (using the HTBI primer set) targeted the TCR CDR3. TCRdb passed the multiplex PCR reads through MiXCR, listing each CDR3 protein once. This repertoire shows roughly 380,000 distinct CDR3 sequences, approximately 20% found once; its top ten account for approximately 4%. The source of the sample is a study of T cells in Graves' hyperthyroidism and ophthalmopathy. Stable Graves' hyperthyroidism denoted no ophthalmopathy progression over 18 months. Those patients with uncontrolled infection, other autoimmune disease, pregnancy or lactation were excluded. Germline-derived CDR1 and CDR2 are WSHSY and SAAADI. There are 12 residues in the CDR3.

The source material was blood. The chain combines TRBV10-2 with TRBJ1-2; maybe TRBD1 (6 bases). This TCR was recovered from a woman aged 18-29 years with Graves' hyperthyroidism. CDR3 sequence reads: CAATGANYGYTF. The CDR3 bases are TGCGCGGCGACAGGAGCTAACTATGGCTACACCTTC.